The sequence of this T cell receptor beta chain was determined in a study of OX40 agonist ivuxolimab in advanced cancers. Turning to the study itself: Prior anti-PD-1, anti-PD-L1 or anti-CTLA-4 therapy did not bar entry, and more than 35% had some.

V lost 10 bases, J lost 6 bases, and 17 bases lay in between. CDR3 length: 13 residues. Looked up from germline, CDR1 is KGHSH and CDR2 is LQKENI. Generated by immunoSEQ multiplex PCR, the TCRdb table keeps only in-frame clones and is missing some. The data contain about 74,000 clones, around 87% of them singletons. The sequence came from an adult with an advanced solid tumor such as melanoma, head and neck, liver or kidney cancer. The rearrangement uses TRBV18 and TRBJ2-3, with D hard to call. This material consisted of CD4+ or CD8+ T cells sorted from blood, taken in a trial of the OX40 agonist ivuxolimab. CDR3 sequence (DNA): TGTGCCACCACCGTCAGACTCGACGATACGCAGTATTTT. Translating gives CATTVRLDDTQYF.